The 3 T cell receptor beta chains below come from one sample, sequenced in a study of blood T cells in healthy people across ages. Alongside a J-beta primer mix, a sample-barcoded 5' primer served in a second PCR lasting roughly 7 to 11 cycles. In TCRdb, the 5' RACE reads were re-called with MiXCR into one record per CDR3 protein. The sample records approximately 1.5 million distinct CDR3 sequences, 40% to 45% being singletons. The sample taken for sequencing was blood. Receptor source: a woman aged 18-29 years in good health.

On this clonotype itself: The junction departs from the called germline gene at one end, perhaps through a read error. This sequence joins TRBV24-1 and TRBJ2-2; D is unresolved. In germline, CDR1 is KGHDR, CDR2 SFDVKD. This CDR3 is built from 15 residues. The CDR3 sequence is CATSDFYSDTGELFF. Written as DNA, the CDR3 is TGTGCTACCAGTGATTTCTATTCGGACACCGGGGAGCTGTTTTTT.

This clonotype has more than one count but fewer than ten. The chain carries TRBV6-2 or TRBV6-3 and TRBJ1-5; D perhaps matches TRBD1 (5 bases). Germline assignment: CDR1 MNHEY and CDR2 SVGEGT. The CDR3 loop spans 18 amino acids. V lost 0 bases and J 1 base, leaving 16 bases between the germline ends. CDR3 in amino acids: CASSYSVQGVGSNQPQHF. As DNA, the CDR3 is TGTGCCAGCAGTTACTCTGTCCAGGGAGTAGGCAGCAATCAGCCCCAGCATTTT.

The rearrangement links TRBV18 to TRBJ2-3; tentatively, D is TRBD1 (5 bases). In germline, CDR1 is KGHSH, CDR2 LQKENI. The CDR3 spans 17 residues. With 3 bases removed from V and 0 bases from J, the gap between germline ends came to 16 bases. The CDR3: CASSPPRQRTSTDTQYF. As DNA, the CDR3 is TGTGCCAGCTCACCCCCGAGACAGAGAACTAGCACAGATACGCAGTATTTT.